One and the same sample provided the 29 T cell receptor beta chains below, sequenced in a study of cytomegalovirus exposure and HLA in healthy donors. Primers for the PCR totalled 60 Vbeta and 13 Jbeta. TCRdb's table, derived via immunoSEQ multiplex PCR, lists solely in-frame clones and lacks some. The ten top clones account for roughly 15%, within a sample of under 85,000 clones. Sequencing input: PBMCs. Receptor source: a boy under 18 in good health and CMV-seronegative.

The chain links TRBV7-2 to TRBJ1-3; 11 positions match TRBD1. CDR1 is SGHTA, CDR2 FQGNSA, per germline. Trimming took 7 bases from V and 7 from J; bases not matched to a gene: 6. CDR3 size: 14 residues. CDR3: CASTMGTGGNTIYF. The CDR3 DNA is TGTGCCAGCACGATGGGGACAGGGGGGAACACCATATATTTT.

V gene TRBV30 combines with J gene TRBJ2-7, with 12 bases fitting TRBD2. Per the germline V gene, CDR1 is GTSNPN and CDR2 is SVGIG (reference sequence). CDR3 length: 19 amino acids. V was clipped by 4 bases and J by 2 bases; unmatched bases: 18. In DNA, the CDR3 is TGTGCCTGGAAGAGGCCCCGAATCGCTAGCGGGGGGGGAACCTACGAGCAGTACTTC. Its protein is CAWKRPRIASGGGTYEQYF.

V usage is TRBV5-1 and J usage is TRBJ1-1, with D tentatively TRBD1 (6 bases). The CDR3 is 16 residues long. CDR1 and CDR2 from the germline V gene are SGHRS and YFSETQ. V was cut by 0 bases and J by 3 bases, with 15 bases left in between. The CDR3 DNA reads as TGCGCCAGCAGCTTGGCCCCCAGGGGCGTGGACACTGAAGCTTTCTTT. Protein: CASSLAPRGVDTEAFF.

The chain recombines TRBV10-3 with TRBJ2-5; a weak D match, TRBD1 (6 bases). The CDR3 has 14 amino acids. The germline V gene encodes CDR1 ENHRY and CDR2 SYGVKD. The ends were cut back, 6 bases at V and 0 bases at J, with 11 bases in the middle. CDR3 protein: CAISGRGNQETQYF. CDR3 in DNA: TGTGCCATCAGCGGCAGGGGAAACCAAGAGACCCAGTACTTC.

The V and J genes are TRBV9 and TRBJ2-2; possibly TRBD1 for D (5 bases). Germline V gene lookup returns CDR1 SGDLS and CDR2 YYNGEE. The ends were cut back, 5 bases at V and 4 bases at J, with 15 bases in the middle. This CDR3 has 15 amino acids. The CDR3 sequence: CASSPKLDTTGELFF. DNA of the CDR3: TGTGCCAGCAGTCCCAAGCTGGACACCACCGGGGAGCTGTTTTTT.

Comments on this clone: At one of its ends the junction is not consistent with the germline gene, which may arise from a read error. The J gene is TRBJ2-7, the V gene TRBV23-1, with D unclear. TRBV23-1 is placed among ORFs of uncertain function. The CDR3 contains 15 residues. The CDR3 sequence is CASSQSSVHSSEQYF. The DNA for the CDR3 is TGCGCCAGCAGTCAATCGTCGGTCCACTCCTCCGAGCAGTACTTC.

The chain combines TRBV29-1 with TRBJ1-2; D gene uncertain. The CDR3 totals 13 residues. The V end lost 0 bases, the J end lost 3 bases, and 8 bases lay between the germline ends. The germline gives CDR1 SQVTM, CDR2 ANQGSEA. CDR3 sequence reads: CSVEEASYYGYTF. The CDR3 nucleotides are TGCAGCGTTGAAGAGGCCTCTTACTATGGCTACACCTTC.

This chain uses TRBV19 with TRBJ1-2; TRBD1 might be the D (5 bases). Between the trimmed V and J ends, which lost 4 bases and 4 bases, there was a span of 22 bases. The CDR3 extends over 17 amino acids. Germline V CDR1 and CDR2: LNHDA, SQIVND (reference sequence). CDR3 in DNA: TGTGCCAGTAGTACAAAAACGGACAAACAAAGAACCTATGGCTACACCTTC. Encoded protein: CASSTKTDKQRTYGYTF.

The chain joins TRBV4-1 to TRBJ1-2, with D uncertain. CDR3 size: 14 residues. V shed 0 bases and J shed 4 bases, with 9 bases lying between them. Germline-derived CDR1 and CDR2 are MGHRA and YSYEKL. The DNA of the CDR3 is TGCGCCAGCAGCCAAGATGGCAGGCTCTATGGCTACACCTTC. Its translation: CASSQDGRLYGYTF.

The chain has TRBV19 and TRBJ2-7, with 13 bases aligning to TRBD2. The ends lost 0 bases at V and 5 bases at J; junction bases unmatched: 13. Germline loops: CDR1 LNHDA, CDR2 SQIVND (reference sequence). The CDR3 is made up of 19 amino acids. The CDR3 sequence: CASSIDGLAGDLRGDEQYF. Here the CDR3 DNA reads TGTGCCAGTAGTATAGACGGACTAGCGGGAGATCTCCGAGGTGACGAGCAGTACTTC.

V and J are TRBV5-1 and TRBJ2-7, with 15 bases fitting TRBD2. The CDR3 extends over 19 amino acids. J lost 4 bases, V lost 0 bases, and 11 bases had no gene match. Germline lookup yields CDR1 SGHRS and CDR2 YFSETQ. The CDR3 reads CASSLDPGLAGGTIYEQYF. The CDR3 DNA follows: TGCGCCAGCAGCTTGGACCCGGGACTAGCGGGAGGAACGATTTACGAGCAGTACTTC.

The CDR3 sequence is CASSSSRQGAWTEAFF. The CDR3 bases are TGTGCCAGCAGCTCCAGTAGACAGGGGGCTTGGACTGAAGCTTTCTTT. This rearrangement joins TRBV14 to TRBJ1-1; 10 bases match TRBD1. The V and J ends lost 5 bases and 5 bases, in that order; junction bases with no gene match: 11. CDR3 length: 16 amino acids. Germline loops: CDR1 SGHDN, CDR2 FVKESK.

CDR3 loop: CASSQARQGRDTEAFF. The CDR3 nucleotides read TGTGCCAGCAGCCAAGCTCGACAGGGCCGGGACACTGAAGCTTTCTTT. The chain links TRBV14 to TRBJ1-1; the match to TRBD1 covers 7 bases. The CDR3 extends over 16 amino acids. Germline values: CDR1 SGHDN, CDR2 FVKESK. The junction had 8 bases not matched to a gene; V was cut back by 1 base and J by 3 bases.

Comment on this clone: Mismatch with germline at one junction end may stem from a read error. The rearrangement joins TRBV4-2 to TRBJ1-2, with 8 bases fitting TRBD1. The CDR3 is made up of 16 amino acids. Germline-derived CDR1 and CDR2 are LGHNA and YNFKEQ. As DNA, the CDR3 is TGTGCCGGCAGCCAAGAAGGACAGGGTCTTTCCTATGGCTACACCTTC. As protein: CAGSQEGQGLSYGYTF.

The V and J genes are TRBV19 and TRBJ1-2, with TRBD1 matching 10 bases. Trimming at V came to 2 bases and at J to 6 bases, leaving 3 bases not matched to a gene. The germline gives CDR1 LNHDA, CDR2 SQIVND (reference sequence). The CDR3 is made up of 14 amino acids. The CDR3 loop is CASSITGTGDGYTF. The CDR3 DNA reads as TGTGCCAGTAGTATAACCGGGACAGGGGATGGCTACACCTTC. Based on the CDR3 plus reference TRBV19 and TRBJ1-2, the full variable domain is DGGITQSPKYLFRKEGQNVTLSCEQNLNHDAMYWYRQDPGQGLRLIYYSQIVNDFQKGDIAEGYSVSREKKESFPLTVTSAQKNPTAFYLCASSITGTGDGYTFGSGTRLTVV.

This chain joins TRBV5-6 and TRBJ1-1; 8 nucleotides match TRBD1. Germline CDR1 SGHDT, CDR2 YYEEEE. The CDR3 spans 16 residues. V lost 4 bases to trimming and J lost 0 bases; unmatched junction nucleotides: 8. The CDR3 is CASSPLGQGLNTEAFF. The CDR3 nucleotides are TGTGCCAGCAGCCCTTTAGGACAGGGTTTGAACACTGAAGCTTTCTTT.

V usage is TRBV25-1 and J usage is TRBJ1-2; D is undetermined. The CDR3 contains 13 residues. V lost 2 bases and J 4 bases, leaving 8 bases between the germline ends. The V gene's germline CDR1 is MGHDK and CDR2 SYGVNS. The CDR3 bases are TGTGCCAGCAGTGAAACGCAGCGCTATGGCTACACCTTC. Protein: CASSETQRYGYTF.

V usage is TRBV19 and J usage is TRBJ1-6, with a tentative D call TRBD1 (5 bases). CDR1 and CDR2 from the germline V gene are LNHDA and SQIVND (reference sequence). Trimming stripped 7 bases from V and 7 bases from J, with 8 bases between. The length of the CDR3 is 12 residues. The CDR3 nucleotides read TGTGCCAGTACCCCAGGGAATTCACCCCTCCACTTT. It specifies CASTPGNSPLHF.

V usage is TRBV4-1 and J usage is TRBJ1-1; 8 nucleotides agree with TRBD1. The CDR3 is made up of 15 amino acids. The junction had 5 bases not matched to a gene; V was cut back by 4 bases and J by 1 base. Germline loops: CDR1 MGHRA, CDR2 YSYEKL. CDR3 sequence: CASSPPGQENTEAFF. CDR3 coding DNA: TGCGCCAGCAGCCCTCCGGGACAGGAGAACACTGAAGCTTTCTTT.

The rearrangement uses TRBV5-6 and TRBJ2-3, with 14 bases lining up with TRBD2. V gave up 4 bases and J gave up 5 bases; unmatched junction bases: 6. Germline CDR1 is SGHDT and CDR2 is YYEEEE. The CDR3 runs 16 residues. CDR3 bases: TGTGCCAGCAGCGCGGGACTAGCGGGAGCGGGAGATACGCAGTATTTT. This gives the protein CASSAGLAGAGDTQYF.

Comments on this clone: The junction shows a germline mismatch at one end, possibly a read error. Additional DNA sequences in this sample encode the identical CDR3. The CDR3 region is CASSFGGGKRYEQYF. The CDR3 nucleotides are TGCGCCAGCAGCTTTGGTGGCGGGAAGAGGTACGAGCAGTACTTC. V and J are TRBV5-6 and TRBJ2-7; possibly TRBD2 for D (6 bases). This CDR3 has 15 amino acids. The germline CDR1 and CDR2 sequences are SGHDT and YYEEEE.

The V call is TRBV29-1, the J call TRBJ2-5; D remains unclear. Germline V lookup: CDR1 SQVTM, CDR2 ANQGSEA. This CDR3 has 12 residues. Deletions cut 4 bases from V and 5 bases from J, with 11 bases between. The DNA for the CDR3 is TGCAGCGTTGTGGTGGTCGGGGAGACCCAGTACTTC. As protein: CSVVVVGETQYF.

The CDR3 coding sequence is TGTGCCTCCTACAGGGGCGCCAAGTTCTTC. Translating gives CASYRGAKFF. The chain combines TRBV30 with TRBJ2-1; 7 bases match TRBD1. Germline CDR1 reads GTSNPN; CDR2 reads SVGIG (reference sequence). The J segment lost 14 bases and the V segment lost 7 bases, leaving 8 bases of the junction unmatched. The CDR3 length is 10 residues.

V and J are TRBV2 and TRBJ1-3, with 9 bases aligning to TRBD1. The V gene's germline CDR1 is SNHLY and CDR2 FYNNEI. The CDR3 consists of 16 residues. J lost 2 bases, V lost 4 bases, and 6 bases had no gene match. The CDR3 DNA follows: TGTGCCAGCAGTGTACCACAGGGGGCCGCTGGAAACACCATATATTTT. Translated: CASSVPQGAAGNTIYF.

This CDR3 reads CASTRTPTSGVHNEQFF. The CDR3 coding sequence is TGTGCCAGCACCCGGACCCCGACTAGCGGGGTTCACAATGAGCAGTTCTTC. V and J are TRBV7-9 and TRBJ2-1; the match to TRBD2 covers 11 bases. The germline CDR1 and CDR2 sequences are SEHNR and FQNEAQ (reference sequence). This CDR3 spans 17 amino acids. The V segment lost 7 bases and the J segment 5 bases; nucleotides outside the gene matches: 13.

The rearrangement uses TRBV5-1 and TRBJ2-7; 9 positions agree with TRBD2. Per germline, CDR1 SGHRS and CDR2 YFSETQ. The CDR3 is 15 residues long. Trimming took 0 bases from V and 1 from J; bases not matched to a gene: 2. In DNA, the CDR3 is TGCGCCAGCAGCTTGGGACTAGCGGCTTCCTACGAGCAGTACTTC. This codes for CASSLGLAASYEQYF.

The CDR3 reads CASSEAGRGSNQPQHF. The CDR3 DNA is TGTGCCAGCAGTGAAGCGGGTAGGGGGAGCAATCAGCCCCAGCATTTT. V is TRBV2 and J is TRBJ1-5, with D perhaps TRBD1 (6 bases). V shed 0 bases and J shed 1 base, with 10 bases lying between them. This CDR3 spans 16 amino acids. Germline CDR1 SNHLY, CDR2 FYNNEI. The variable domain in full, with the rest retrieved from reference TRBV2 and TRBJ1-5, is EPEVTQTPSHQVTQMGQEVILRCVPISNHLYFYWYRQILGQKVEFLVSFYNNEISEKSEIFDDQFSVERPDGSNFTLKIRSTKLEDSAMYFCASSEAGRGSNQPQHFGDGTRLSIL.

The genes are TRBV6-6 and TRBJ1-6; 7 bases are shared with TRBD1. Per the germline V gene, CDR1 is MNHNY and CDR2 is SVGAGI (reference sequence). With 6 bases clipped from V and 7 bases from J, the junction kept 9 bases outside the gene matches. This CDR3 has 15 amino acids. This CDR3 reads CASSPGTAGNSPLHF. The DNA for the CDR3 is TGTGCCAGCAGCCCGGGGACAGCAGGAAATTCACCCCTCCACTTT.

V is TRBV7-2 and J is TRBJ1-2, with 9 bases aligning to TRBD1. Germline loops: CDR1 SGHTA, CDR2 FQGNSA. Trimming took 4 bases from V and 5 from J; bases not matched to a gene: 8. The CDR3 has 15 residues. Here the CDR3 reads CASSSGQGYGYGYTF. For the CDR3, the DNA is TGTGCCAGCAGCTCAGGACAGGGGTACGGGTATGGCTACACCTTC.